The 5 T cell receptor beta chains reported below all come from one sample, sequenced in a study of human versus mouse CDR3 diversity and MHC coevolution. Some clones are missing from TCRdb's copy, which holds only in-frame ones; the method was immunoSEQ multiplex PCR. Of about 77,000 clones in the sample, about nine tenths were seen once. Sequences were obtained from naive CD4+ T cells from blood. Subset: CD45RO-negative CD62L-positive naive CD4 T cells. These receptors all stem from a person between 25 and 69 years old in good health.

Only one count was recorded for this clone. The J gene is TRBJ1-1, the V gene TRBV6-1, with 7 positions matching TRBD1. Unmatched junction bases numbered 4, after V lost 6 bases and J lost 0 bases. The CDR3 spans 14 residues. Germline V gene sequence: CDR1 MNHNS, CDR2 SASEGT. The CDR3 loop is CASSPDRVNTEAFF. The CDR3 DNA reads TGTGCCAGCAGCCCAGACAGGGTGAACACTGAAGCTTTCTTT.

The chain carries TRBV7-9 and TRBJ2-7, with TRBD1 matching 8 bases. V shed 5 bases and J 12 bases; nucleotides not matched to a gene: 9. Per the germline V gene, CDR1 is SEHNR and CDR2 is FQNEAQ (reference sequence). The CDR3 has 12 residues. The CDR3 DNA follows: TGTGCCAGCAGCCTAGAACAGGGGGTTGTGTACTTC. It yields the protein CASSLEQGVVYF.

This clone showed up just once. This chain uses TRBV13 with TRBJ1-1, with a possible D match to TRBD1 (5 bases). The V end was cut by 5 bases, the J end by 6 bases, with 25 bases between. This CDR3 region has 17 residues. Germline CDR1 and CDR2: PRHDT and FYEKMQ (reference sequence). CDR3 DNA: TGTGCCAGCAGCCCTTCGAGACAGATTCTAGTTCTAGCTGAAGCTTTCTTT. As protein: CASSPSRQILVLAEAFF.

On this clone: The conserved final phenylalanine or tryptophan is absent from the CDR3, which likely points to a read error. The chain joins TRBV27 to TRBJ1-6; 8 bases are a match to TRBD1. J lost 7 bases, V lost 11 bases, and 10 bases had no gene match. This CDR3 is 14 amino acids long. The germline V gene has CDR1 MNHEY and CDR2 SMNVEV (reference sequence). This CDR3 is CAARLGQDNSPLHL. The CDR3 DNA sequence: TGTGCCGCACGCCTGGGACAGGACAATTCACCCCTCCACCTT.

V and J are TRBV7-2 and TRBJ2-2; maybe TRBD2 (6 bases). This CDR3 comprises 14 residues. Germline V CDR1 and CDR2: SGHTA, FQGNSA. The V end lost 3 bases, the J end lost 1 base, and 6 bases lay between the germline ends. The CDR3 bases are TGTGCCAGCAGCTTTAGCGGGAACACCGGGGAGCTGTTTTTT. Its translation is CASSFSGNTGELFF. Full variable domain (rest looked up from reference TRBV7-2 and TRBJ2-2): GAGVSQSPSNKVTEKGKDVELRCDPISGHTALYWYRQSLGQGLEFLIYFQGNSAPDKSGLPSDRFSAERTGGSVSTLTIQRTQQEDSAVYLCASSFSGNTGELFFGEGSRLTVL.